The 23 T cell receptor beta chains below come from one sample, sequenced in a study of graft-versus-host responses after intestinal transplantation. Their antigens are not known. Data came from immunoSEQ multiplex PCR; TCRdb stores just in-frame clones and leaves some out. Among fewer than 110,000 clones listed, about 87% were seen once. The input for sequencing was unstimulated CD4+ T cells sorted from spleen or lymph node cells, taken before transplant. Every receptor here comes from a human donor who was the organ donor for an intestinal transplant.

The chain combines TRBV7-2 with TRBJ1-2, with TRBD1 matching over 7 bases. Trimming took 2 bases from V and 6 from J; bases not matched to a gene: 6. Germline V lookup: CDR1 SGHTA, CDR2 FQGNSA. This CDR3 comprises 14 residues. This chain's CDR3 is CASSLLGRGNGYTF. The CDR3 nucleotides are TGTGCCAGCAGCTTACTAGGCAGGGGGAATGGCTACACCTTC.

Regarding this clone: One end of the junction does not line up with germline, which may come from a read error. The CDR3 region is CASSFGQLGTDTQYF. The CDR3 nucleotides are TGTGCTAGCAGCTTCGGACAGCTAGGGACAGATACGCAGTATTTT. The chain carries TRBV7-7 and TRBJ2-3; possibly TRBD1 for D (6 bases). The CDR3 sequence is 15 residues long. CDR1 is SSHAT, CDR2 FNYEAQ, per germline (reference sequence).

With regard to this clone: Within the sample, other DNA sequences also encode this same CDR3. The V and J genes are TRBV18 and TRBJ2-3; D gene unclear. Germline assignment: CDR1 KGHSH and CDR2 LQKENI. V was shortened by 1 base and J by 2 bases, with 4 bases between the two germline ends. The CDR3 spans 13 residues. This CDR3 reads CASSPRTTDTQYF. CDR3 in DNA: TGTGCCAGCTCACCACGTACCACAGATACGCAGTATTTT.

This rearrangement joins TRBV5-1 to TRBJ2-3; D is undetermined. This CDR3 is built from 14 residues. With 6 bases removed from V and 2 bases from J, the gap between germline ends came to 13 bases. CDR1 is SGHRS and CDR2 is YFSETQ in the germline V gene. Written as DNA, the CDR3 is TGCGCCAGCAAGGCTTTCGGGTCCACAGATACGCAGTATTTT. It specifies CASKAFGSTDTQYF. The full variable domain, in which reference TRBV5-1 and TRBJ2-3 provide the parts outside the CDR3, is KAGVTQTPRYLIKTRGQQVTLSCSPISGHRSVSWYQQTPGQGLQFLFEYFSETQRNKGNFPGRFSGRQFSNSRSEMNVSTLELGDSALYLCASKAFGSTDTQYFGPGTRLTVL.

The chain is built from TRBV19 and TRBJ2-7, with 8 bases fitting TRBD1. The CDR3 length is 16 residues. V was clipped by 5 bases and J by 2 bases; unmatched bases: 11. The germline gives CDR1 LNHDA, CDR2 SQIVND (reference sequence). CDR3 DNA: TGTGCCAGTAGTGGGGACAGGACGAGACTAACCTACGAGCAGTACTTC. Protein product: CASSGDRTRLTYEQYF.

V gene TRBV7-6 combines with J gene TRBJ2-7; tentative D call: TRBD2 (5 bases). Germline CDR1 reads SGHVS; CDR2 reads FNYEAQ. CDR3 length: 16 amino acids. Deletions cut 5 bases from V and 2 bases from J, with 19 bases between. CDR3 nucleotides: TGTGCCAGCAGCCCCGGGGTAGGGCGGATTGCCTACGAGCAGTACTTC. It codes for CASSPGVGRIAYEQYF.

This sequence joins TRBV6-5 and TRBJ2-7; 11 bases are shared with TRBD1. Losses at the gene ends were 4 bases for V and 6 bases for J; bases not matched to a gene: 5. Germline assignment: CDR1 MNHEY and CDR2 SVGAGI. CDR3 length equals 14 residues. CDR3 residues: CASSLGQGVGEQYF. As DNA, the CDR3 is TGTGCCAGCAGTTTGGGACAGGGGGTCGGCGAGCAGTACTTC.

This clone was seen more than once but under ten times. V usage is TRBV19 and J usage is TRBJ1-3, with D tentatively TRBD1 (5 bases). The CDR3 runs to 15 residues. Germline V gene data show CDR1 as LNHDA and CDR2 as SQIVND (reference sequence). V lost 5 bases, J lost 0 bases, and 11 bases lay in between. In DNA, the CDR3 is TGTGCCAGTAGTGAACAGGTTTACTCTGGAAACACCATATATTTT. Translating gives CASSEQVYSGNTIYF. Full variable domain (outside the CDR3, taken from reference TRBV19 and TRBJ1-3): DGGITQSPKYLFRKEGQNVTLSCEQNLNHDAMYWYRQDPGQGLRLIYYSQIVNDFQKGDIAEGYSVSREKKESFPLTVTSAQKNPTAFYLCASSEQVYSGNTIYFGEGSWLTVV.

The chain has TRBV2 and TRBJ2-7; 7 bases map to TRBD1. V trimming: 3 bases; J trimming: 10 bases; junction bases outside the gene matches: 12. The germline CDR1 and CDR2 sequences are SNHLY and FYNNEI. The CDR3 has 14 amino acids. The DNA of the CDR3 is TGTGCCAGCAGTGATCAGGGGGACACAGTACGACAGTACTTC. Its translation is CASSDQGDTVRQYF. Supplemented by reference TRBV2 and TRBJ2-7, the full variable domain reads EPEVTQTPSHQVTQMGQEVILRCVPISNHLYFYWYRQILGQKVEFLVSFYNNEISEKSEIFDDQFSVERPDGSNFTLKIRSTKLEDSAMYFCASSDQGDTVRQYFGPGTRLTVT.

This CDR3 reads CASSLRPTEAFF. CDR3 DNA: TGTGCCAGCAGCTTGAGGCCCACTGAAGCTTTCTTT. V gene TRBV11-2 combines with J gene TRBJ1-1; D not certain. This CDR3 is built from 12 residues. Trimming took 3 bases from V and 4 from J, leaving 6 bases between them. Per germline, CDR1 SGHAT and CDR2 FQNNGV.

The rearrangement joins TRBV30 to TRBJ1-4; no reliable D call. This CDR3 comprises 13 residues. CDR1 is GTSNPN, CDR2 SVGIG, per germline (reference sequence). V was pared by 3 bases and J by 7 bases, with 12 bases between. This CDR3 is CAWRIGLSEKLFF. The CDR3 DNA reads as TGTGCCTGGAGAATAGGGTTAAGTGAAAAACTGTTTTTT.

The chain uses TRBV7-6 and TRBJ2-7, with 9 nucleotides matching TRBD2. Germline CDR1 reads SGHVS; CDR2 reads FNYEAQ. V trimming: 1 base; J trimming: 6 bases; junction bases outside the gene matches: 7. There are 15 residues in the CDR3. CDR3 sequence (DNA): TGTGCCAGCAGCTTAGGACTAGCGGAAGTCGGCGAGCAGTACTTC. Translation gives CASSLGLAEVGEQYF.

The chain uses TRBV19 and TRBJ2-1; the match to TRBD1 covers 8 bases. CDR3 size: 14 residues. The germline V gene encodes CDR1 LNHDA and CDR2 SQIVND (reference sequence). Unmatched junction bases numbered 11, after V lost 7 bases and J lost 9 bases. CDR3 DNA sequence: TGTGCCAGTACCGCAGGGGGCAGGTCGCGTGAGCAGTTCTTC. This translates into CASTAGGRSREQFF. Together with reference TRBV19 and TRBJ2-1, the CDR3 gives the full variable domain: DGGITQSPKYLFRKEGQNVTLSCEQNLNHDAMYWYRQDPGQGLRLIYYSQIVNDFQKGDIAEGYSVSREKKESFPLTVTSAQKNPTAFYLCASTAGGRSREQFFGPGTRLTVL.

This chain joins TRBV5-1 and TRBJ2-7; maybe TRBD1 (6 bases). Trimming stripped 4 bases from V and 3 bases from J, with 14 bases between. CDR1 is SGHRS and CDR2 is YFSETQ in the germline V gene. This CDR3 region has 14 residues. In DNA form, the CDR3 reads TGCGCCAGCAGCCTAACCCGGGACAACTACGAGCAGTACTTC. Translated, it gives CASSLTRDNYEQYF.

This chain uses TRBV15 with TRBJ2-5, with D maybe TRBD1 (6 bases). Trimming took 0 bases from V and 4 from J, leaving 9 bases between them. This CDR3 has 14 residues. Looked up from germline, CDR1 is LNHNV and CDR2 is YYDKDF (reference sequence). The CDR3 here is CATSRDTGRETQYF. CDR3 sequence (DNA): TGTGCCACCAGCAGAGATACAGGGAGAGAGACCCAGTACTTC. Based on the CDR3 plus reference TRBV15 and TRBJ2-5, the full variable domain is DAMVIQNPRYQVTQFGKPVTLSCSQTLNHNVMYWYQQKSSQAPKLLFHYYDKDFNNEADTPDNFQSRRPNTSFCFLDIRSPGLGDTAMYLCATSRDTGRETQYFGPGTRLLVL.

V is TRBV5-6 and J is TRBJ1-2; possible D gene TRBD1, 6 bases. V was cut by 4 bases and J by 8 bases, with 18 bases left in between. The CDR3 has 14 residues. Germline CDR1 and CDR2: SGHDT and YYEEEE. CDR3 bases: TGTGCCAGCAGCAGAGGGCTGGGGGCGGAGGGCTACACCTTC. Its translation is CASSRGLGAEGYTF. The complete variable domain, with remaining parts taken from reference TRBV5-6 and TRBJ1-2, reads DAGVTQSPTHLIKTRGQQVTLRCSPKSGHDTVSWYQQALGQGPQFIFQYYEEEERQRGNFPDRFSGHQFPNYSSELNVNALLLGDSALYLCASSRGLGAEGYTFGSGTRLTVV.

This clone was seen a few times. This chain links TRBV19 with TRBJ1-5; perhaps TRBD1 as D (6 bases). The V and J ends lost 8 bases and 5 bases respectively, with 16 bases between them. Germline values: CDR1 LNHDA, CDR2 SQIVND (reference sequence). The CDR3 is 14 residues long. This chain's CDR3 is CASLDRTTDQPQHF. In DNA form, the CDR3 reads TGTGCCAGTCTTGACAGGACTACCGATCAGCCCCAGCATTTT.

This chain links TRBV6-1 with TRBJ1-2; D is ambiguous. CDR3 length: 13 residues. Germline CDR1 MNHNS, CDR2 SASEGT. V was cut by 5 bases and J by 4 bases, with 11 bases left in between. CDR3 sequence reads: CASSYWPIYGYTF. CDR3 nucleotide sequence: TGTGCCAGCAGTTATTGGCCGATCTATGGCTACACCTTC.

The chain links TRBV27 to TRBJ2-5; TRBD1 agrees at 8 bases. The J segment lost 2 bases and the V segment lost 6 bases, leaving 2 bases of the junction unmatched. The germline gives CDR1 MNHEY, CDR2 SMNVEV (reference sequence). CDR3 length: 13 amino acids. The CDR3 DNA is TGTGCCAGCAGCTGGACAGGGCAAGAGACCCAGTACTTC. Its protein is CASSWTGQETQYF.

This sequence joins TRBV7-2 and TRBJ2-3; either TRBD1 or TRBD2 may supply D (6 bases each). The CDR3 contains 13 residues. Per the germline V gene, CDR1 is SGHTA and CDR2 is FQGNSA. V lost 0 bases and J lost 11, with 12 bases in between. The CDR3 region is CASSLAEGTRQYF. The CDR3 DNA sequence: TGTGCCAGCAGCTTAGCGGAGGGGACAAGGCAGTATTTT.

The chain is built from TRBV7-9 and TRBJ1-1, with unresolved D. The ends were cut back, 2 bases at V and 0 bases at J, with 7 bases in the middle. Per the germline V gene, CDR1 is SEHNR and CDR2 is FQNEAQ (reference sequence). The CDR3 runs to 14 residues. The chain's CDR3 is CASSLLPMNTEAFF. In nucleotides, the CDR3 is TGTGCCAGCAGCTTATTACCCATGAACACTGAAGCTTTCTTT.

The rearrangement uses TRBV11-1 and TRBJ2-3; 12 bases agree with TRBD2. The V gene end was trimmed by 3 bases and the J gene end by 3 bases; junction bases not matched to a gene: 10. Germline CDR1 and CDR2: SGHAT and FQDESV (reference sequence). The CDR3 has 18 residues. Here the CDR3 DNA reads TGTGCCAGCAGCTTCGCGCTAGCGGGGGGGCTCGGAACAGATACGCAGTATTTT. Residues: CASSFALAGGLGTDTQYF.

On this clone itself: Distinct nucleotide sequences in the sample also encode this CDR3. The chain couples TRBV30 to TRBJ1-5, with D possibly TRBD1 on 5 matching bases. Germline assignment: CDR1 GTSNPN and CDR2 SVGIG (reference sequence). Trimming shortened V by 1 base and J by 6 bases, and 10 bases separated the two germline ends. This CDR3 is 13 amino acids long. The CDR3 DNA reads as TGTGCCTGGAGTGGGCAGGGACTTCAGCCCCAGCATTTT. Protein sequence: CAWSGQGLQPQHF. The full variable domain, in which reference TRBV30 and TRBJ1-5 provide the parts outside the CDR3, is SQTIHQWPATLVQPVGSPLSLECTVEGTSNPNLYWYRQAAGRGLQLLFYSVGIGQISSEVPQNLSASRPQDRQFILSSKKLLLSDSGFYLCAWSGQGLQPQHFGDGTRLSIL.